This TCR beta chain was profiled in a study of shared clonotypes between healthy human individuals. About the research overall: Contributing individuals were two females and a few males aged 18 to 49. Overall study results and limits: For sorted subsets, rarefaction showed incomplete sequencing despite large depth. Clonotype sharing among donors was expected to depend on sequencing depth.

Comments on this clone: No antigen is known for it.

This table comes from immunoSEQ multiplex PCR, and its TCRdb copy is limited to in-frame clones, with some not included. The table has roughly 2.6 million clones, 85% to 95% seen once. Germline lookup yields CDR1 SGHTA and CDR2 FQGNSA. V gave up 4 bases and J gave up 4 bases; unmatched junction bases: 5. The CDR3 sequence is 15 residues long. The chain is built from TRBV7-2 and TRBJ2-7, with 12 positions matching TRBD2. The sequenced material came from naive CD4+ T cells sorted from blood. Subset reported: CD45RA+ positively selected. This TCR derives from a man younger than 30 in good health. The CDR3 sequence: CASSSLTSGSYEQYF. CDR3 nucleotide sequence: TGTGCCAGCAGCTCGTTGACTAGCGGGAGTTACGAGCAGTACTTC. Full variable domain (missing parts from reference TRBV7-2 and TRBJ2-7): GAGVSQSPSNKVTEKGKDVELRCDPISGHTALYWYRQSLGQGLEFLIYFQGNSAPDKSGLPSDRFSAERTGGSVSTLTIQRTQQEDSAVYLCASSSLTSGSYEQYFGPGTRLTVT.